Listed below are T cell receptor beta chains from one sample, sequenced in a study of read filtering for tumor transcriptome and immune sequencing. TCRdb independently ran MiXCR on the reads; one entry per CDR3 protein. This sample has some 120,000 distinct CDR3 sequences; approximately 12% occur once, and the top ten carry approximately 10%. Sequenced material: a population of CD138-negative cells sorted from bone marrow. These receptors were taken from a donor aged 40 or older with multiple myeloma. The CDR3 runs from the conserved cysteine through the conserved F or W. The D gene is left open where the match is weak. A row's size may be missing; if present it is once, few, many or a size class.

abundance: many; v_gene: TRBV19; j_gene: TRBJ2-1; d_gene: TRBD2; CDR3nt: TGTGCCAGTAGTAAGGGACTAGCGGGGGGCGACTCCTACAATGAGCAGTTCTTC; CDR3aa: CASSKGLAGGDSYNEQFF
abundance: many; v_gene: TRBV12-3/TRBV12-4; j_gene: TRBJ2-1; d_gene: -; CDR3nt: TGTGCCAGCAGTTTGTCTCGGGGCGATGAGCAGTTCTTC; CDR3aa: CASSLSRGDEQFF
abundance: many; v_gene: TRBV7-3; j_gene: TRBJ2-1; d_gene: -; CDR3nt: TGTGCCAGCAGCTTAGGGGCCGCGGCCCCCAATGAGCAGTTCTTC; CDR3aa: CASSLGAAAPNEQFF
abundance: few; v_gene: TRBV9; j_gene: TRBJ2-2; d_gene: -; CDR3nt: TGTGCCAGCAGCGTAGGAGCAGGGATTGAAAACACCGGGGAGCTGTTTTTT; CDR3aa: CASSVGAGIENTGELFF
abundance: many; v_gene: TRBV6-1; j_gene: TRBJ2-2; d_gene: TRBD2; CDR3nt: TGTGCCAGCAGCCGGACTAGCGGGAGGGCCGGGGAGCTGTTTTTT; CDR3aa: CASSRTSGRAGELFF
abundance: many; v_gene: TRBV5-5; j_gene: TRBJ1-5; d_gene: -; CDR3nt: TGTGCCAGCAGCTTGGTGCTGGGTGATCAGCCCCAGCATTTT; CDR3aa: CASSLVLGDQPQHF
abundance: many; v_gene: TRBV3-1; j_gene: TRBJ2-1; d_gene: -; CDR3nt: TGTGCCAGCAGCCGAGAGCAGAGCAACAATGAGCAGTTCTTC; CDR3aa: CASSREQSNNEQFF
abundance: many; v_gene: TRBV19; j_gene: TRBJ1-5; d_gene: -; CDR3nt: TGTGCCAGTAGTATAATGGGGGGTAGCAATCAGCCCCAGCATTTT; CDR3aa: CASSIMGGSNQPQHF
abundance: many; v_gene: TRBV24-1; j_gene: TRBJ2-2; d_gene: -; CDR3nt: TGTGCCACCAGTGACCCTACAGGGTTGGTGGCCGGGGAGCTGTTTTTT; CDR3aa: CATSDPTGLVAGELFF
abundance: many; v_gene: TRBV5-1; j_gene: TRBJ2-3; d_gene: TRBD1; CDR3nt: TGCGCCAGCAGCTTGACCGGGGACAGTAGGGATACGCAGTATTTT; CDR3aa: CASSLTGDSRDTQYF
abundance: -; v_gene: TRBV6-5; j_gene: TRBJ2-5; d_gene: -; CDR3nt: TGTGCCAGCAGAGGGGGCGGGAAAGAGACCCAGTACTTC; CDR3aa: CASRGGGKETQYF
abundance: -; v_gene: TRBV4-1; j_gene: TRBJ2-3; d_gene: -; CDR3nt: TGCGCCAGCAGCCAGCCCGGGACCGGGGGTGGCACAGATACGCAGTATTTT; CDR3aa: CASSQPGTGGGTDTQYF